One and the same sample provided the 8 T cell receptor beta chains below, sequenced in a study of T cell repertoires in cytomegalovirus infection. Each CDR3 protein is one row after TCRdb ran MiXCR on the reads. The sample carries nearly 550,000 distinct CDR3 sequences, 16% recorded once. Sequences were obtained from CD8+ T cells from PBMCs. The receptor set was obtained from a human donor in good health (CMV status not recorded). Some clones in this sample may be carry-over from other donors' samples.

This clonotype turned up a few times. The rearrangement uses TRBV6-1 and TRBJ2-1; 7 bases line up with TRBD2. Per germline, CDR1 MNHNS and CDR2 SASEGT. J was trimmed by 6 bases and V by 8 bases; bases with no gene match: 7. The CDR3 has 13 amino acids. The CDR3 DNA follows: TGTGCCAGCGGACTGGGAGGGTTCAATGAGCAGTTCTTC. It codes for CASGLGGFNEQFF.

Only a few counts were recorded for this clonotype. The chain carries TRBV19 and TRBJ2-7; maybe TRBD2 (5 bases). There are 15 residues in the CDR3. The V and J ends lost 0 bases and 3 bases respectively, with 12 bases between them. The germline V gene encodes CDR1 LNHDA and CDR2 SQIVND (reference sequence). The CDR3 loop is CASSIDLEGSYEQYF. The CDR3 DNA reads TGTGCCAGTAGTATAGATCTTGAGGGCAGCTACGAGCAGTACTTC.

The V call is TRBV28, the J call TRBJ1-1; no clear D. This CDR3 contains 13 residues. V lost 6 bases and J 4 bases, leaving 12 bases between the germline ends. The germline V gene has CDR1 MDHEN and CDR2 SYDVKM. As DNA, the CDR3 is TGTGCCAGCAGCCTACCCCGGGGCACTGAAGCTTTCTTT. Its translation: CASSLPRGTEAFF.

A word on this clonotype: The germline gene is not matched at one end of the junction; a read error may be the cause. The rearrangement uses TRBV7-8 and TRBJ2-7; D is possibly TRBD1 (6 bases). Germline CDR1 reads SGHVS; CDR2 reads FQNEAQ. This CDR3 comprises 14 residues. The CDR3 loop reads CASTWDTPGNEQYF. CDR3 coding DNA: TGTGCCAGCACCTGGGACACCCCTGGCAACGAGCAATACTTC.

Many counts were recorded for this clonotype. V is TRBV10-3 and J is TRBJ2-7; D gene unclear. Trimming removed 3 bases from V and 2 bases from J, with 11 bases in between. The CDR3 contains 14 residues. From germline, CDR1 is ENHRY and CDR2 SYGVKD. Here the CDR3 reads CAISDIQDPYEQYF. CDR3 sequence (DNA): TGTGCCATCAGTGATATCCAGGACCCCTACGAGCAGTACTTC.

The table lists this clonotype with many counts. The chain is built from TRBV7-9 and TRBJ2-7, with D possibly matching TRBD2 (6 bases). CDR1 and CDR2 from the germline V gene are SEHNR and FQNEAQ (reference sequence). V lost 5 bases and J 6 bases, leaving 17 bases between the germline ends. The CDR3 totals 14 residues. CDR3 nucleotide sequence: TGTGCCAGCAGCCAACTTGCGGGGCCCGGCGAGCAGTACTTC. This gives the protein CASSQLAGPGEQYF.

This clonotype was counted at least ten times. The chain has TRBV28 and TRBJ2-1; a possible D gene is TRBD2 (6 bases). This CDR3 has 16 residues. The germline V gene has CDR1 MDHEN and CDR2 SYDVKM. V lost 6 bases, J lost 5 bases, and 20 bases lay in between. The CDR3 reads CASSRLDGSDNNEQFF. The CDR3 nucleotides are TGTGCCAGCAGCAGGCTTGACGGGAGCGACAACAATGAGCAGTTCTTC.

A note on this clonotype: A much larger clone sits a single nucleotide away, making a read error possible. J is TRBJ2-5 and V is TRBV28; possibly TRBD1 or TRBD2 for D (6 bases each). There are 15 residues in the CDR3. Per the germline V gene, CDR1 is MDHEN and CDR2 is SYDVKM. The CDR3 DNA follows: TGTGACAGCAGTTTATGGGGGGCAAGAGGAGAGACCCAGTACTTC. Its translation is CDSSLWGARGETQYF.